One and the same sample provided the 29 T cell receptor beta chains below, sequenced in a study of spatial heterogeneity in lung cancer. From the 5' RACE reads, TCRdb called clonotypes with MiXCR, one entry per CDR3 protein. The sample carries about 5,400 distinct CDR3 sequences, approximately 30% recorded once. Noted time point: sample taken at primary tumor resection. Researchers sequenced whole RNA taken from tumor, nontumor lung or frozen PBMC without sorting. The sequencing used PBMCs, collected at surgery. Receptors originate from a female donor with early-stage non-small cell lung cancer.

Note on this clonotype: With the library built for alpha chains, this beta chain is off target and its frequency is not meaningful. J is TRBJ2-1 and V is TRBV29-1; D is uncertain. The V end was cut by 3 bases, the J end by 7 bases, with 4 bases between. The CDR3 has 10 amino acids. CDR1 is SQVTM, CDR2 ANQGSEA, per germline. This CDR3 reads CSVDWNEQFF. CDR3 DNA sequence: TGCAGCGTTGACTGGAATGAGCAGTTCTTC.

A remark on this clonotype: Found in a library prepared for alpha chains, this beta chain is an off-target read, and its abundance has little meaning. V is TRBV10-1 and J is TRBJ2-5, with 7 bases lining up with TRBD2. CDR3 length: 16 residues. Germline V gene data show CDR1 as WNHNN and CDR2 as SYGVQD (reference sequence). Trimming removed 3 bases from V and 2 bases from J; junction bases left unmatched: 9. The CDR3: CASSETGGGMQETQYF. CDR3 DNA: TGCGCCAGCAGTGAAACGGGCGGGGGAATGCAAGAGACCCAGTACTTC.

This clonotype appeared a few times. This beta chain is off target for a library built for alpha chains, so its abundance means little. This chain connects TRBV2 to TRBJ2-4; possible D gene TRBD2, 5 bases. The CDR3 has 15 residues. Deletions cut 3 bases from V and 8 bases from J, with 17 bases between. Germline lookup yields CDR1 SNHLY and CDR2 FYNNEI. CDR3 region: CASSDPAGMVDIQYF. The CDR3 DNA reads as TGTGCCAGCAGTGACCCCGCGGGCATGGTTGACATTCAGTACTTC. The whole variable domain, filled in from reference TRBV2 and TRBJ2-4, reads EPEVTQTPSHQVTQMGQEVILRCVPISNHLYFYWYRQILGQKVEFLVSFYNNEISEKSEIFDDQFSVERPDGSNFTLKIRSTKLEDSAMYFCASSDPAGMVDIQYFGAGTRLSVL.

Within the sample, this clonotype is medium-sized. This beta chain represents an off-target read in a library built for alpha chains; its size is of limited meaning. V is TRBV11-2 and J is TRBJ2-3; D possibly matches TRBD1 or TRBD2 (6 bases each). Germline V gene sequence: CDR1 SGHAT, CDR2 FQNNGV. V lost 4 bases, J lost 3 bases, and 20 bases lay in between. This CDR3 is 17 amino acids long. Here the CDR3 reads CASSYSGGRVYTDTQYF. The CDR3 DNA follows: TGTGCCAGCAGCTACTCCGGGGGCAGGGTATATACAGATACGCAGTATTTT.

Notes on this clonotype: The library was prepared for alpha chains; this beta chain is a stray read, so its frequency means little. The chain combines TRBV28 with TRBJ2-3; D might be TRBD2 (6 bases). Germline assignment: CDR1 MDHEN and CDR2 SYDVKM. The CDR3 loop spans 15 amino acids. The ends were cut back, 5 bases at V and 1 base at J, with 13 bases in the middle. CDR3 loop: CASSDRDLGTDTQYF. As DNA, the CDR3 is TGTGCCAGCAGTGACCGGGACTTGGGCACAGATACGCAGTATTTT.

The sample holds a few counts of this clonotype. As an off-target read in a library built for alpha chains, this beta chain has a frequency of little significance. This chain uses TRBV2 with TRBJ2-5, with TRBD1 matching 7 bases. V trimming: 7 bases; J trimming: 5 bases; junction bases outside the gene matches: 4. Per the germline V gene, CDR1 is SNHLY and CDR2 is FYNNEI. This CDR3 spans 12 amino acids. DNA of the CDR3: TGTGCCAGCAATAGGGGGCTGGAGACCCAGTACTTC. Translating it yields CASNRGLETQYF.

This clonotype was counted only a few times. This beta chain represents an off-target read in a library built for alpha chains; its size is of limited meaning. The chain employs TRBV24-1 and TRBJ2-3, with D unclear. CDR1 and CDR2 (germline): KGHDR, SFDVKD. This CDR3 spans 16 amino acids. Trimming shortened V by 3 bases and J by 2 bases, and 14 bases separated the two germline ends. The CDR3 region is CATSDVRVSYTDTQYF. DNA for the CDR3: TGTGCCACCAGTGATGTCCGGGTTTCTTACACAGATACGCAGTATTTT.

This clonotype was observed a handful of times. A library prepared for alpha chains yielded this beta chain as an off-target read; its size is of little meaning. The CDR3 DNA sequence: TGCAGTGCTGACAATAGCCCTACGCAGTATTTT. Protein: CSADNSPTQYF. The genes are TRBV20-1 and TRBJ2-3, with no clear D. Germline V gene lookup returns CDR1 DFQATT and CDR2 SNEGSKA (reference sequence). V shed 5 bases and J shed 8 bases, with 11 bases lying between them. This CDR3 comprises 11 residues.

Details on this clonotype: The library was designed around alpha chains, so this beta chain is a stray read whose abundance carries little weight. The chain recombines TRBV20-1 with TRBJ1-1; 10 bases fit TRBD1. From germline, CDR1 is DFQATT and CDR2 SNEGSKA (reference sequence). The V gene end was trimmed by 0 bases and the J gene end by 6 bases; junction bases not matched to a gene: 7. The length of the CDR3 is 15 residues. The CDR3, as DNA: TGCAGTGCTAGAGAAGATGACAGGGGGCTCTCTGAAGCTTTCTTT. Translating gives CSAREDDRGLSEAFF.

This clonotype appeared a few times. Because this beta chain is a stray read in a library intended to capture alpha chains, its abundance should not be given much weight. V is TRBV2 and J is TRBJ2-2, with 10 bases lining up with TRBD2. With 7 bases clipped from V and 2 bases from J, the junction kept 4 bases outside the gene matches. The CDR3 is made up of 15 amino acids. Germline V gene data show CDR1 as SNHLY and CDR2 as FYNNEI. The CDR3 sequence is CASKRTSGNTGELFF. The CDR3 DNA is TGTGCCAGCAAGAGGACTAGCGGTAACACCGGGGAGCTGTTTTTT.

Concerning this clonotype itself: Found in a library prepared for alpha chains, this beta chain is an off-target read, and its abundance has little meaning. The chain links TRBV12-3 or TRBV12-4 to TRBJ2-1, with D perhaps TRBD1 or TRBD2 (6 bases each). The CDR3 is 14 amino acids. V was pared by 2 bases and J by 7 bases, with 12 bases between. The CDR3 DNA reads TGTGCCAGCAGTTTACTCCGGGGGCAAAATGAGCAGTTCTTC. Protein product: CASSLLRGQNEQFF.

In regard to this clonotype: In a library made to pick up alpha chains, this beta chain is a stray read with a size that means little. The V gene is TRBV6-2 or TRBV6-3, the J gene TRBJ2-1, with D perhaps TRBD2 (5 bases). V shed 3 bases and J shed 6 bases, with 24 bases lying between them. Germline values: CDR1 MNHEY, CDR2 SVGEGT. The CDR3 spans 18 residues. The CDR3 bases are TGTGCCAGCAGTTATCGGAGAGGGCTGAGTAGCGAGCGCAATGAGCAGTTCTTC. It codes for CASSYRRGLSSERNEQFF.

With regard to this clonotype: The library was built for alpha chains, so this beta chain is an off-target read and its size means little. The chain recombines TRBV5-1 with TRBJ2-3; TRBD2 aligns across 8 bases. This CDR3 contains 15 residues. CDR1 is SGHRS and CDR2 is YFSETQ in the germline V gene. V was clipped by 2 bases and J by 2 bases; unmatched bases: 4. The CDR3 region has the DNA TGCGCCAGCAGCTTATCAGCGGGGGACACAGATACGCAGTATTTT. Translating it yields CASSLSAGDTDTQYF.

This clonotype was observed a few times. This beta chain appears as a stray read in a library generated for alpha chains; its size is not informative. This sequence joins TRBV28 and TRBJ2-7, with D possibly TRBD2 on 6 matching bases. Germline lookup yields CDR1 MDHEN and CDR2 SYDVKM. The CDR3 contains 14 residues. Trimming left V 6 bases short and J 4 bases short, with 16 bases between. The CDR3 is CASSPPGGLYEQYF. Written as DNA, the CDR3 is TGTGCCAGCAGCCCCCCCGGGGGACTGTACGAGCAGTACTTC.

Comments on this clonotype: Being off target in a library aimed at alpha chains, this beta chain has a size of little meaning. As DNA, the CDR3 is TGCAGTGCTTCCGGGAGCACAGATACGCAGTATTTT. This codes for CSASGSTDTQYF. The chain employs TRBV20-1 and TRBJ2-3; D ambiguous. The CDR3 contains 12 residues. The V gene lost 5 bases and the J gene lost 0 bases, with 6 bases spanning the gap. Germline V CDR1 and CDR2: DFQATT, SNEGSKA (reference sequence).

This clonotype was detected a few times. A library made for alpha chains picked up this beta chain off target, so its size means little. The CDR3 loop is CASSFLGPSKETQYF. Written as DNA, the CDR3 is TGTGCCAGCAGCTTCTTGGGACCCTCCAAAGAGACCCAGTACTTC. This chain joins TRBV13 and TRBJ2-5; the D gene could be TRBD1 or TRBD2 (5 bases each). The CDR3 totals 15 residues. The V end was cut by 3 bases, the J end by 3 bases, with 14 bases between. Germline V gene lookup returns CDR1 PRHDT and CDR2 FYEKMQ (reference sequence).

As for this clonotype: This beta chain slipped into a library made for alpha chains as a stray read, so its size is not meaningful. J is TRBJ2-1 and V is TRBV6-2 or TRBV6-3; D perhaps matches TRBD2 (5 bases). Trimming removed 7 bases from V and 0 bases from J, with 10 bases in between. Germline CDR1 is MNHEY and CDR2 is SVGEGT. The CDR3 is made up of 14 amino acids. The CDR3 spells CASNDGLSYNEQFF. The CDR3 DNA is TGTGCCAGCAACGACGGACTCTCCTACAATGAGCAGTTCTTC.

A remark on this clonotype: This beta chain appears as a stray read in a library generated for alpha chains; its size is not informative. The chain recombines TRBV13 with TRBJ2-5; 12 bases align to TRBD2. The CDR3 runs 16 residues. The J segment lost 4 bases and the V segment lost 5 bases, leaving 8 bases of the junction unmatched. Germline CDR1 reads PRHDT; CDR2 reads FYEKMQ (reference sequence). CDR3 sequence: CASSRLAGAVGETQYF. CDR3 nucleotides: TGTGCCAGCAGCCGACTAGCGGGGGCAGTAGGAGAGACCCAGTACTTC. Using reference TRBV13 and TRBJ2-5 for the parts outside the CDR3, the full variable domain is AAGVIQSPRHLIKEKRETATLKCYPIPRHDTVYWYQQGPGQDPQFLISFYEKMQSDKGSIPDRFSAQQFSDYHSELNMSSLELGDSALYFCASSRLAGAVGETQYFGPGTRLLVL.

Only one count was recorded for this clonotype. A library made for alpha chains picked up this beta chain off target, so its size means little. The chain links TRBV11-1 to TRBJ2-6; D remains ambiguous. Germline V gene lookup returns CDR1 SGHAT and CDR2 FQDESV (reference sequence). Trimming stripped 8 bases from V and 5 bases from J, with 10 bases between. The CDR3 totals 13 residues. As DNA, the CDR3 is TGTGCCAGCGGAACCAGATGGGCCAACGTCCTGACTTTC. Its translation is CASGTRWANVLTF.

Judged by abundance, this clonotype is medium-sized. The library was designed around alpha chains, so this beta chain is a stray read whose abundance carries little weight. This chain uses TRBV12-3 or TRBV12-4 with TRBJ2-6; D remains unclear. This CDR3 is built from 13 residues. Between the trimmed V and J ends, which lost 7 bases and 3 bases, there was a span of 7 bases. CDR3 coding DNA: TGTGCCAGCAAAATGGGTGGGGCCAACGTCCTGACTTTC. It is translated as CASKMGGANVLTF.

This clonotype came up a few times. For a library built for alpha chains, this beta chain is a stray read; little rests on its size. The chain has TRBV28 and TRBJ2-7; D possibly uses TRBD1 or TRBD2 (5 bases each). The V gene lost 5 bases and the J gene lost 9 bases, with 20 bases spanning the gap. This CDR3 is 14 amino acids long. The germline V gene has CDR1 MDHEN and CDR2 SYDVKM. CDR3 sequence: CASSEGLRGLWQYF. The CDR3 DNA follows: TGTGCCAGCAGTGAGGGCCTGAGGGGTCTCTGGCAGTACTTC.

A few counts support this clonotype. Since it is a stray read in a library aimed at alpha chains, this beta chain has a size that is not meaningful. V is TRBV2 and J is TRBJ2-7, with TRBD2 as a possible D gene (6 bases). Deletions cut 7 bases from V and 4 bases from J, with 14 bases between. CDR1 is SNHLY, CDR2 FYNNEI, per germline. The CDR3 runs 13 residues. The CDR3 DNA reads TGTGCCAGCAAGAGAGACCTAGCGTACGAGCAGTACTTC. It codes for CASKRDLAYEQYF.

Judged by abundance, this clonotype is medium-sized. This beta chain slipped into a library made for alpha chains as a stray read, so its size is not meaningful. The chain couples TRBV11-2 to TRBJ2-5; D remains ambiguous. This CDR3 region has 13 residues. Trimming cost V 1 base and J 0 bases, with 3 bases left between them. CDR1 is SGHAT and CDR2 is FQNNGV in the germline V gene. CDR3 sequence (DNA): TGTGCCAGCAGCTTAGGCAACCAAGAGACCCAGTACTTC. Translated, it gives CASSLGNQETQYF. Supplemented by reference TRBV11-2 and TRBJ2-5, the full variable domain reads EAGVAQSPRYKIIEKRQSVAFWCNPISGHATLYWYQQILGQGPKLLIQFQNNGVVDDSQLPKDRFSAERLKGVDSTLKIQPAKLEDSAVYLCASSLGNQETQYFGPGTRLLVL.

In regard to this clonotype: Being off target in a library aimed at alpha chains, this beta chain has a size of little meaning. V gene TRBV3-1 combines with J gene TRBJ2-1, with no clear D. CDR1 and CDR2 (germline): LGHDT, YNNKEL (reference sequence). The CDR3 is made up of 12 amino acids. Trimming left V 3 bases short and J 8 bases short, with 8 bases between. The CDR3 sequence: CASSQSVDEQFF. The CDR3 region has the DNA TGTGCCAGCAGCCAGTCGGTGGATGAGCAGTTCTTC.

In the case of this clonotype: This beta chain is an off-target read within a library intended for alpha chains, so its frequency means little. In nucleotides, the CDR3 is TGTGCCAGCAGCTCTTCAGGCGGGACGAACACCGGGGAGCTGTTTTTT. Encoded protein: CASSSSGGTNTGELFF. The gene calls are TRBV5-6 and TRBJ2-2, with D maybe TRBD2 (6 bases). Trimming took off 3 bases at V and 0 bases at J, with 12 bases between the two ends. The CDR3 loop spans 16 amino acids. The V gene's germline CDR1 is SGHDT and CDR2 YYEEEE.

This clonotype qualifies as medium-sized. This beta chain is an unintended read in a library built for alpha chains; its size means little. In nucleotides, the CDR3 is TGTGCCAGCAGCCTGACTAGCGGGGGCGACATTCAGTACTTC. It yields the protein CASSLTSGGDIQYF. This rearrangement joins TRBV3-1 to TRBJ2-4; 12 nucleotides align to TRBD2. The CDR3 covers 14 residues. The germline V gene has CDR1 LGHDT and CDR2 YNNKEL (reference sequence). Trimming at V came to 4 bases and at J to 8 bases, leaving 3 bases not matched to a gene.

This clonotype was counted only a few times. For a library built for alpha chains, this beta chain is a stray read; little rests on its size. This chain connects TRBV11-2 to TRBJ2-7; 7 bases are shared with TRBD1. The ends lost 5 bases at V and 2 bases at J; junction bases unmatched: 9. Germline values: CDR1 SGHAT, CDR2 FQNNGV. The CDR3 covers 15 residues. CDR3 in amino acids: CASSEGAGVAYEQYF. As DNA, the CDR3 is TGTGCCAGCAGCGAGGGGGCAGGCGTGGCCTACGAGCAGTACTTC.

On this clonotype: The library was built for alpha chains, so this beta chain is an off-target read and its size means little. DNA for the CDR3: TGTGCCAGCACCGTGGGCCTAGGAGGCAAAAACATTCAGTACTTC. It encodes CASTVGLGGKNIQYF. The chain links TRBV2 to TRBJ2-4; D might be TRBD2 (5 bases). CDR3 length: 15 amino acids. Trimming stripped 7 bases from V and 3 bases from J, with 16 bases between. CDR1 and CDR2 (germline): SNHLY, FYNNEI.

In regard to this clonotype: This beta chain was picked up by a library intended for alpha chains and is off target, so its count carries little meaning. The chain has TRBV6-2 or TRBV6-3 and TRBJ1-4; 8 bases are shared with TRBD1. V dropped 4 bases and J dropped 6; count of bases not matched to a gene: 10. Germline CDR1 reads MNHEY; CDR2 reads SVGEGT. The CDR3 covers 16 residues. CDR3: CASSSQAGQVDEKLFF. CDR3 bases: TGTGCCAGCAGTTCCCAGGCGGGACAGGTCGATGAAAAACTGTTTTTT.